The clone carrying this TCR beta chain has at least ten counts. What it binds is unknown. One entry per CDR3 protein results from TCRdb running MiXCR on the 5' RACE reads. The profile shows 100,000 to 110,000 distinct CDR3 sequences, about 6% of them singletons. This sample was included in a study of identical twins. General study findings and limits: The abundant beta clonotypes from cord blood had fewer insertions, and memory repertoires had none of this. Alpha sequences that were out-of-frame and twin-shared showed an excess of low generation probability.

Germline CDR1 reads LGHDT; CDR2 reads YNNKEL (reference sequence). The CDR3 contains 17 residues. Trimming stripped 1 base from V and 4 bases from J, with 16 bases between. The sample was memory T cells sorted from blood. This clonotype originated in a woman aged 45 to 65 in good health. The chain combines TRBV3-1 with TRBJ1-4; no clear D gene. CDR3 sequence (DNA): TGTGCCAGCAGCCAAGCCCAAGGTCAGGTTTATAATGAAAAACTGTTTTTT. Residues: CASSQAQGQVYNEKLFF.